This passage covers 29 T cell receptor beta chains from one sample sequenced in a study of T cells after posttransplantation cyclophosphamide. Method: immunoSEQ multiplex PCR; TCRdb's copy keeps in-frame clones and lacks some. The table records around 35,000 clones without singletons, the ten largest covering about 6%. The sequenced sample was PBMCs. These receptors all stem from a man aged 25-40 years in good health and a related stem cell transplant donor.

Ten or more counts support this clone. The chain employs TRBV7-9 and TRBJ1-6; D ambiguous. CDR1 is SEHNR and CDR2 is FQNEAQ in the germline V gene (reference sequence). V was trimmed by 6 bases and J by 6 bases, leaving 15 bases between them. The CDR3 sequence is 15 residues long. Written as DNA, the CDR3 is TGTGCCAGCAGGCCCAGTGAGGCAGTTAATTCACCCCTCCACTTT. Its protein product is CASRPSEAVNSPLHF.

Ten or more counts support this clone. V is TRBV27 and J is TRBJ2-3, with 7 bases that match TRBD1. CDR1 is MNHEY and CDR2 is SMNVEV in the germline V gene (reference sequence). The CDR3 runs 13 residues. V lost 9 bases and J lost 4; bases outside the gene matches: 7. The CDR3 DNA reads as TGTGCCAGTCGACAGGGTTTGGCAGATACGCAGTATTTT. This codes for CASRQGLADTQYF.

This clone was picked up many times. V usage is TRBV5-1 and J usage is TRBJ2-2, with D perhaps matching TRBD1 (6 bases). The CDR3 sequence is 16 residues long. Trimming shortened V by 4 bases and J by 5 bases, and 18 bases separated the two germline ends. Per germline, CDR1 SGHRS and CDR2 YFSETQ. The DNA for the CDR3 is TGCGCCAGCAGCCCATCCTCCGGGACACTGACCGGGGAGCTGTTTTTT. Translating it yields CASSPSSGTLTGELFF.

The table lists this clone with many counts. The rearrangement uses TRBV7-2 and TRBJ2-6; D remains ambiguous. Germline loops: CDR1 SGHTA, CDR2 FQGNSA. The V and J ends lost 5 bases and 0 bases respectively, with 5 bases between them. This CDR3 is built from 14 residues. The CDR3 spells CASSLYSGANVLTF. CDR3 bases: TGTGCCAGCAGCCTCTACTCTGGGGCCAACGTCCTGACTTTC.

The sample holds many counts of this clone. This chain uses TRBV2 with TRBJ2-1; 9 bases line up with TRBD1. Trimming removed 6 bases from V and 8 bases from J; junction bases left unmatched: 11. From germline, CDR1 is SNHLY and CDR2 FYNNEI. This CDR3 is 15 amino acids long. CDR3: CASRGDGQGSDEQFF. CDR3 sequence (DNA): TGTGCCAGCAGGGGGGATGGACAGGGGTCCGATGAGCAGTTCTTC.

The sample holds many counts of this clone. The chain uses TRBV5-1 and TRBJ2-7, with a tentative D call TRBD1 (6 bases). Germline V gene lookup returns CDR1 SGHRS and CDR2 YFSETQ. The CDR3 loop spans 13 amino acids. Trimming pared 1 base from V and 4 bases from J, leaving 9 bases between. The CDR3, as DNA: TGCGCCAGCAGCTTGTTAGGACAGTACGAGCAGTACTTC. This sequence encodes CASSLLGQYEQYF.

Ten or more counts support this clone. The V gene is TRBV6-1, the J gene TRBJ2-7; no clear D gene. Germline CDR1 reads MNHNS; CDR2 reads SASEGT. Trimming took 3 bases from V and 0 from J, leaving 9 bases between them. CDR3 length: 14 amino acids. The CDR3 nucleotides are TGTGCCAGCAGTGATCTAGGTATCTCCTACGAGCAGTACTTC. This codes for CASSDLGISYEQYF.

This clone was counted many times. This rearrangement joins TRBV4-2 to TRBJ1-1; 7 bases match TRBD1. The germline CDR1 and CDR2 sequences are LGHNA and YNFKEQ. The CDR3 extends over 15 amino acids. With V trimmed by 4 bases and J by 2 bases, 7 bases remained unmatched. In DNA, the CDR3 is TGTGCCAGCAGCCCCTCCGGGACAGATAACACTGAAGCTTTCTTT. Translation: CASSPSGTDNTEAFF.

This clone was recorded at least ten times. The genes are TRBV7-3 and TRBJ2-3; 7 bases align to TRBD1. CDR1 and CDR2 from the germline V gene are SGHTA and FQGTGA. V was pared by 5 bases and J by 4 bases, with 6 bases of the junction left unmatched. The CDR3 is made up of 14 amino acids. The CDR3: CASSPRTGADTQYF. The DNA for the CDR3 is TGTGCCAGCAGCCCCCGGACAGGAGCAGATACGCAGTATTTT. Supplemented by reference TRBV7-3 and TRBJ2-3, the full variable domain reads GAGVSQTPSNKVTEKGKYVELRCDPISGHTALYWYRQSLGQGPEFLIYFQGTGAADDSGLPNDRFFAVRPEGSVSTLKIQRTERGDSAVYLCASSPRTGADTQYFGPGTRLTVL.

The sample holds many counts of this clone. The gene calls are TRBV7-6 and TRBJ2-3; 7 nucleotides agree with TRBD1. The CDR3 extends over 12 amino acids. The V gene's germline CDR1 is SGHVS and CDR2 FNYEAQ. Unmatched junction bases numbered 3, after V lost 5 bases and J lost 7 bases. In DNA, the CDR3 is TGTGCCAGCAGCGAGGGACAGTATACGCAGTATTTT. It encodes CASSEGQYTQYF.

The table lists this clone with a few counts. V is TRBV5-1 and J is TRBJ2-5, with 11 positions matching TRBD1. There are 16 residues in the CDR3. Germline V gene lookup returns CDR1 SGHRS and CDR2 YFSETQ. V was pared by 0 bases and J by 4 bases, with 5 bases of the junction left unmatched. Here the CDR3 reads CASSLALGTGGETQYF. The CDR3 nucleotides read TGCGCCAGCAGCTTGGCATTAGGGACAGGGGGAGAGACCCAGTACTTC.

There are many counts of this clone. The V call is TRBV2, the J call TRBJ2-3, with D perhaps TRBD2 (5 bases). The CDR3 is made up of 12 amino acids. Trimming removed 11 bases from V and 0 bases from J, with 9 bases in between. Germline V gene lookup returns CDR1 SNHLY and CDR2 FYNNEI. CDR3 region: CAPTGSTDTQYF. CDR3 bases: TGTGCCCCAACGGGGAGCACAGATACGCAGTATTTT.

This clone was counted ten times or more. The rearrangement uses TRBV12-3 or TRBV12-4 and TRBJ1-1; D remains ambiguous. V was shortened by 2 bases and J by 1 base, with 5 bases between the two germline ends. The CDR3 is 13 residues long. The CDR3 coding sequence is TGTGCCAGCAGTTTACTCAGGAACACTGAAGCTTTCTTT. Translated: CASSLLRNTEAFF.

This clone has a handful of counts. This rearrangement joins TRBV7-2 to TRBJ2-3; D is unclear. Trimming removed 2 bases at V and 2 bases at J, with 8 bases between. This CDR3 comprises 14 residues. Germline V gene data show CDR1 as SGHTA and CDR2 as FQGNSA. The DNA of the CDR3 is TGTGCCAGCAGCTTAATGGCCTCCACAGATACGCAGTATTTT. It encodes CASSLMASTDTQYF. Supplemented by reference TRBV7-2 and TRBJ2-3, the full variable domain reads GAGVSQSPSNKVTEKGKDVELRCDPISGHTALYWYRQSLGQGLEFLIYFQGNSAPDKSGLPSDRFSAERTGGSVSTLTIQRTQQEDSAVYLCASSLMASTDTQYFGPGTRLTVL.

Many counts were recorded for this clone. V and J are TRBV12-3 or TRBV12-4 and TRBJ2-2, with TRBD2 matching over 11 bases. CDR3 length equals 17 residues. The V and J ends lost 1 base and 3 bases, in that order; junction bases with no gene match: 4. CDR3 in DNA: TGTGCCAGCAGTTTAGACCTAGCGGGGGGATACACCGGGGAGCTGTTTTTT. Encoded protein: CASSLDLAGGYTGELFF.

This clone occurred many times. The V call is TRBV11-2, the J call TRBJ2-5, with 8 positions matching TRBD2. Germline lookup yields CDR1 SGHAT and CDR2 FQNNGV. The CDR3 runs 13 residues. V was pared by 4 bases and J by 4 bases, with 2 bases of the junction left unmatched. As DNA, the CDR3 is TGTGCCAGCAGCTCCCGGGGGGGAGAGACCCAGTACTTC. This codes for CASSSRGGETQYF.

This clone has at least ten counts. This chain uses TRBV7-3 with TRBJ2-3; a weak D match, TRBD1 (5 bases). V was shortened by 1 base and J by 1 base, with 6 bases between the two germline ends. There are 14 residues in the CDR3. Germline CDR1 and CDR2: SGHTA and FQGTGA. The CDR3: CASSLIGGTDTQYF. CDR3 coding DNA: TGTGCCAGCAGCTTAATAGGGGGCACAGATACGCAGTATTTT. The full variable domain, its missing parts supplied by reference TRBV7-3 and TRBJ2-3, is GAGVSQTPSNKVTEKGKYVELRCDPISGHTALYWYRQSLGQGPEFLIYFQGTGAADDSGLPNDRFFAVRPEGSVSTLKIQRTERGDSAVYLCASSLIGGTDTQYFGPGTRLTVL.

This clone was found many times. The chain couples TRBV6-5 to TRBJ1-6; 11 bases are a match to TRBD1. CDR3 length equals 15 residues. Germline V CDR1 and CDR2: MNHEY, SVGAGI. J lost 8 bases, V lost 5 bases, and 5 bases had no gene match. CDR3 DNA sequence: TGTGCCAGCAGTACACCGGGACAGGGGGATTCACCCCTCCACTTT. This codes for CASSTPGQGDSPLHF.

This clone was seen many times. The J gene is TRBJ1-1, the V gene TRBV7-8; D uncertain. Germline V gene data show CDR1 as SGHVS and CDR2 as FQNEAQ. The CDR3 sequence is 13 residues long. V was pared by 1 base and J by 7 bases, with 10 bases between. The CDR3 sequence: CASSLGPRNEAFF. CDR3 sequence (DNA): TGTGCCAGCAGCTTAGGGCCTCGAAATGAAGCTTTCTTT.

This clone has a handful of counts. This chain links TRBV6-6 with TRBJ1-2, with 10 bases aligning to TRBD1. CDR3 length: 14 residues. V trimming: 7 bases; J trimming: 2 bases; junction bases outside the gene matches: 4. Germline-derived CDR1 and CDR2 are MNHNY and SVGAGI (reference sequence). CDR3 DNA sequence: TGTGCCAGCATCCAGGGACAGGGGAACTATGGCTACACCTTC. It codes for CASIQGQGNYGYTF.

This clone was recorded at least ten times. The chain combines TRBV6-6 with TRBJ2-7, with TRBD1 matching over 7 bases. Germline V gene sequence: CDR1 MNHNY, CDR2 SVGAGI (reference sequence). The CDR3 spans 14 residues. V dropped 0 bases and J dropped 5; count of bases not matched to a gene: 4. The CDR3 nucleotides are TGTGCCAGCAGTTACTCGGGACAGTTGCACGAGCAGTACTTC. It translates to CASSYSGQLHEQYF.

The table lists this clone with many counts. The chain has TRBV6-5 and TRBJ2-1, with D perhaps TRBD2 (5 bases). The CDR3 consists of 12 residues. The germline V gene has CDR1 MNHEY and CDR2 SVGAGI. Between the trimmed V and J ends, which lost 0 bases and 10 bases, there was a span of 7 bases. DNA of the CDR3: TGTGCCAGCAGTTACTCGACGGGGGAGCAGTTCTTC. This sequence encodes CASSYSTGEQFF.

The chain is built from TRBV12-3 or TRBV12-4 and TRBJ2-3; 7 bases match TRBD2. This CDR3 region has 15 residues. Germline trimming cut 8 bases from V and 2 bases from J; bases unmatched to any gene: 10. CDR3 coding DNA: TGTGCCAGCCGACCATCCAGCGGGGTCACAGATACGCAGTATTTT. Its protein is CASRPSSGVTDTQYF.

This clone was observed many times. The CDR3 spells CASSMRELAGGFTDTQYF. The CDR3 DNA is TGTGCCAGTAGTATGAGGGAACTAGCGGGAGGGTTCACAGATACGCAGTATTTT. The chain combines TRBV19 with TRBJ2-3; TRBD2 matches at 13 bases. The CDR3 runs to 18 residues. V was pared by 3 bases and J by 2 bases, with 8 bases of the junction left unmatched. Germline CDR1 LNHDA, CDR2 SQIVND (reference sequence). Based on the CDR3 plus reference TRBV19 and TRBJ2-3, the full variable domain is DGGITQSPKYLFRKEGQNVTLSCEQNLNHDAMYWYRQDPGQGLRLIYYSQIVNDFQKGDIAEGYSVSREKKESFPLTVTSAQKNPTAFYLCASSMRELAGGFTDTQYFGPGTRLTVL.

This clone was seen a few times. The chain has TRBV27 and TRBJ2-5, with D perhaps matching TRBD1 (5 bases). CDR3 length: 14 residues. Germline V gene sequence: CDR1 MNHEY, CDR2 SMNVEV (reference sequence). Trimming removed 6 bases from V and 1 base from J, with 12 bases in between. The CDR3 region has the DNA TGTGCCAGCAGCTTGACAGTATCCCAAGAGACCCAGTACTTC. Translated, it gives CASSLTVSQETQYF.

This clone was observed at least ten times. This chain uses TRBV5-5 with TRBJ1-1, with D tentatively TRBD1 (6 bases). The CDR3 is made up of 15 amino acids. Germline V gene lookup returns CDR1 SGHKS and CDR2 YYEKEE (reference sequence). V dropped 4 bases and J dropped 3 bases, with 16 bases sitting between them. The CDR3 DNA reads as TGTGCCAGCAGCCCCCGGGGGGGGCGGGACACTGAAGCTTTCTTT. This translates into CASSPRGGRDTEAFF. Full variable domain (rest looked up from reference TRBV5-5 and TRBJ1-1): DAGVTQSPTHLIKTRGQQVTLRCSPISGHKSVSWYQQVLGQGPQFIFQYYEKEERGRGNFPDRFSARQFPNYSSELNVNALLLGDSALYLCASSPRGGRDTEAFFGQGTRLTVV.

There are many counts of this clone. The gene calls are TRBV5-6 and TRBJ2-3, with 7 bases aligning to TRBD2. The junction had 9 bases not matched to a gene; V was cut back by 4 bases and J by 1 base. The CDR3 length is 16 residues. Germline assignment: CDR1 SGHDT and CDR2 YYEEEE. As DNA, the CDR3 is TGTGCCAGCAGCCGAGGGACTACGGCCCGCACAGATACGCAGTATTTT. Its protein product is CASSRGTTARTDTQYF.

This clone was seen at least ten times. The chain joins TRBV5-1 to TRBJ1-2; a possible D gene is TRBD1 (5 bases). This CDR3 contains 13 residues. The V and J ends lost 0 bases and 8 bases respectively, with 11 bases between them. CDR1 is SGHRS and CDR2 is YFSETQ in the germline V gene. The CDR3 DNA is TGCGCCAGCAGCTTGGCCGACAGCTACGGCTACACCTTC. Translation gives CASSLADSYGYTF.

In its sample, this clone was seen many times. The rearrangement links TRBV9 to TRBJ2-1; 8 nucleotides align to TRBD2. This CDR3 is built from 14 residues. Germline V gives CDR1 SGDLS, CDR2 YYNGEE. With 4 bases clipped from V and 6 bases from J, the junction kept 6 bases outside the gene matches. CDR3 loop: CASSPRGGTNEQFF. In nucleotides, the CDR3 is TGTGCCAGCAGCCCTCGGGGGGGGACCAATGAGCAGTTCTTC.